The clone carrying this TCR beta chain showed up many times. The target antigen is unknown. This sample is part of a study of T cell repertoires in cytomegalovirus infection. Study-wide results and limits: Individuals carrying CMV plus the relevant HLA were identified by cumulative frequency of public TCR beta families. Dominating the ex vivo response were HLA-C-restricted CMV-specific TCR beta clonotypes.

TCRdb analysed the reads with MiXCR anew, one entry per CDR3 protein. Among 310,000 or so distinct CDR3 sequences, 20% to 30% were seen once, and the ten largest hold 13%. Trimming left V 6 bases short and J 9 bases short, with 24 bases between. The CDR3 has 15 residues. Germline lookup yields CDR1 SGHTA and CDR2 FQGNSA. This clonotype originated in a human donor in good health (CMV status not recorded). Some clones in this sample may be carry-over from other donors' samples. Here the sequenced sample was cultured PBMCs, taken from culture after CMV antigen stimulation. The chain carries TRBV7-2 and TRBJ2-7, with D perhaps TRBD2 (6 bases). The CDR3 DNA is TGTGCCAGCAGTCCACCGGGACTCCCGCATACGATGCAGTACTTC. As protein: CASSPPGLPHTMQYF. The complete variable domain, with remaining parts taken from reference TRBV7-2 and TRBJ2-7, reads GAGVSQSPSNKVTEKGKDVELRCDPISGHTALYWYRQSLGQGLEFLIYFQGNSAPDKSGLPSDRFSAERTGGSVSTLTIQRTQQEDSAVYLCASSPPGLPHTMQYFGPGTRLTVT.